This T cell receptor (beta chain) was captured in a study of prognosis after radiotherapy for stage I lung cancer. About the study: Among the enrolled patients, fewer than 15 had newly diagnosed primary stage I lung tumors, while a few had oligometastatic NSCLC following surgical resection of the primary tumor. The study delivered radiotherapy as SBRT in 3 to 5 fractions, with a biologically effective dose of at least 100 Gy.

Germline V gene lookup returns CDR1 SGHAT and CDR2 FQNNGV. The J segment lost 1 base and the V segment lost 4 bases, leaving 8 bases of the junction unmatched. CDR3 size: 16 residues. The TCR beta CDR3 region was amplified from genomic DNA, with two rounds of multiplex PCR being used for the amplification. Gene-specific primers for each TRBV and TRBJ gene drove first-round PCR. One entry per CDR3 protein, called by TCRdb with MiXCR from the multiplex PCR reads. The data contain fewer than 35,000 distinct CDR3 sequences, less than 40% of them singletons. This clonotype has a handful of counts. The TCR originated in a donor over 45 with non-small cell lung cancer. The sample was PBMCs, taken before or after stereotactic body radiation therapy (not recorded which). J is TRBJ1-2 and V is TRBV11-2, with 8 bases identical to TRBD1. CDR3 residues: CASSSHDRGGNYGYTF. DNA for the CDR3: TGTGCCAGCAGCTCACACGACAGGGGCGGTAACTATGGCTACACCTTC. Looking up the rest from reference TRBV11-2 and TRBJ1-2 gives the full variable domain: EAGVAQSPRYKIIEKRQSVAFWCNPISGHATLYWYQQILGQGPKLLIQFQNNGVVDDSQLPKDRFSAERLKGVDSTLKIQPAKLEDSAVYLCASSSHDRGGNYGYTFGSGTRLTVV.